These 15 T cell receptor beta chains share one sample of origin, sequenced in a study of shared clonotypes between healthy human individuals. Measured with immunoSEQ multiplex PCR; TCRdb has only the in-frame clones, and not every one. The table records about half a million clones, roughly 77% of them present only once. Sequencing was done on a sample of PBMCs. Every receptor here comes from a woman in her thirties or forties in good health. Some clones in this sample may be carry-over from other donors' samples.

The rearrangement links TRBV10-1 to TRBJ2-1; TRBD2 matches at 7 bases. Germline values: CDR1 WNHNN, CDR2 SYGVQD (reference sequence). The CDR3 length is 19 residues. After removal of 1 base from V and 7 bases from J, the junction contained 19 bases not matched to a gene. CDR3 DNA sequence: TGCGCCAGCAGTGAGTGGGGTAACATCGGGGGAGGGCCGTATAATGAGCAGTTCTTC. Translation gives CASSEWGNIGGGPYNEQFF.

The V call is TRBV25-1, the J call TRBJ2-2; no clear D. Germline V gene lookup returns CDR1 MGHDK and CDR2 SYGVNS. This CDR3 has 13 amino acids. Trimming took off 1 base at V and 6 bases at J, with 6 bases between the two ends. CDR3 coding DNA: TGTGCCAGCAGTGAATTCGTAGCCGGGGAGCTGTTTTTT. Protein sequence: CASSEFVAGELFF.

The rearrangement links TRBV6-5 to TRBJ2-7, with 9 bases lining up with TRBD1. V lost 7 bases and J lost 5; bases outside the gene matches: 9. From germline, CDR1 is MNHEY and CDR2 SVGAGI. The CDR3 is made up of 14 amino acids. The DNA for the CDR3 is TGTGCCAGCACAGACACGGGACAGGGTGACGAGCAGTACTTC. Its protein is CASTDTGQGDEQYF.

This chain connects TRBV28 to TRBJ1-1; no reliable D call. The CDR3 length is 13 residues. Looked up from germline, CDR1 is MDHEN and CDR2 is SYDVKM. V dropped 6 bases and J dropped 2 bases, with 10 bases sitting between them. The CDR3 is CASSPPVNTEAFF. CDR3 DNA: TGTGCCAGCAGCCCCCCCGTCAACACTGAAGCTTTCTTT.

The genes are TRBV2 and TRBJ2-3; D may correspond to TRBD1 or TRBD2 (5 bases each). Per germline, CDR1 SNHLY and CDR2 FYNNEI. There are 13 residues in the CDR3. The V and J ends lost 7 bases and 3 bases respectively, with 11 bases between them. CDR3 residues: CASNGARTDTQYF. DNA of the CDR3: TGTGCCAGCAACGGGGCGAGGACAGATACGCAGTATTTT.

The table lists this clone with a few counts. This chain joins TRBV18 and TRBJ1-5; TRBD1 is a possible D gene (5 bases). The V and J ends lost 3 bases and 9 bases respectively, with 15 bases between them. This CDR3 is built from 14 residues. Germline CDR1 reads KGHSH; CDR2 reads LQKENI. Here the CDR3 reads CASSPGRRLGPQHF. Written as DNA, the CDR3 is TGTGCCAGCTCACCGGGGCGGAGGCTAGGGCCCCAGCATTTT.

The chain has TRBV11-2 and TRBJ2-7; D call uncertain. The CDR3 is 13 amino acids. Germline V gene data show CDR1 as SGHAT and CDR2 as FQNNGV. V was shortened by 0 bases and J by 8 bases, with 11 bases between the two germline ends. CDR3 DNA sequence: TGTGCCAGCAGCTTAGATCGTCAGAACCAGCAGTACTTC. Translating gives CASSLDRQNQQYF.

The CDR3 is CASSLAASGPRRDEQYF. CDR3 bases: TGTGCCAGCAGCTTGGCGGCTAGCGGTCCTCGGAGGGACGAGCAGTACTTC. The chain employs TRBV5-4 and TRBJ2-7; TRBD2 agrees at 7 bases. Germline-derived CDR1 and CDR2 are SGHNT and YYREEE (reference sequence). There are 17 residues in the CDR3. The junction had 14 bases not matched to a gene; V was cut back by 0 bases and J by 5 bases.

The sample holds many counts of this clone. The same CDR3 arises from other DNA sequences in this sample as well. The V gene is TRBV29-1, the J gene TRBJ1-2; 7 bases fit TRBD1. The CDR3 is made up of 12 amino acids. Per germline, CDR1 SQVTM and CDR2 ANQGSEA. The V segment lost 8 bases and the J segment 6 bases; nucleotides outside the gene matches: 9. The DNA of the CDR3 is TGCAGCAGTCTTGGACAGGACCATGGCTACACCTTC. This gives the protein CSSLGQDHGYTF. Filled out from reference TRBV29-1 and TRBJ1-2, the complete variable domain reads SAVISQKPSRDICQRGTSLTIQCQVDSQVTMMFWYRQQPGQSLTLIATANQGSEATYESGFVIDKFPISRPNLTFSTLTVSNMSPEDSSIYLCSSLGQDHGYTFGSGTRLTVV.

The genes are TRBV5-4 and TRBJ2-1; the D is unclear. Trimming removed 2 bases from V and 6 bases from J, with 9 bases in between. CDR1 SGHNT and CDR2 YYREEE come from the germline V gene (reference sequence). The CDR3 is made up of 13 amino acids. The CDR3 DNA is TGTGCCAGCAGCTTCGATCGGATCAATGAGCAGTTCTTC. This codes for CASSFDRINEQFF. The whole variable domain, remainder taken from reference TRBV5-4 and TRBJ2-1, is ETGVTQSPTHLIKTRGQQVTLRCSSQSGHNTVSWYQQALGQGPQFIFQYYREEENGRGNFPPRFSGLQFPNYSSELNVNALELDDSALYLCASSFDRINEQFFGPGTRLTVL.

This sequence joins TRBV15 and TRBJ2-7; TRBD2 matches 13 bases. CDR3 length: 15 residues. V lost 2 bases, J lost 4 bases, and 2 bases stayed unmatched. In germline, CDR1 is LNHNV, CDR2 YYDKDF (reference sequence). CDR3: CATSRWTSGSYEQYF. CDR3 bases: TGTGCCACCAGCAGATGGACTAGCGGGAGTTACGAGCAGTACTTC.

About this clone itself: The same CDR3 is also encoded by other DNA sequences in this sample. The chain links TRBV2 to TRBJ2-7, with TRBD2 matching 14 bases. V lost 7 bases and J lost 1; bases outside the gene matches: 6. Per the germline V gene, CDR1 is SNHLY and CDR2 is FYNNEI. This CDR3 is built from 16 residues. CDR3 coding DNA: TGTGCCAGCACAGGGACTAGCGGGAGTGGGTCCTACGAGCAGTACTTC. Translating it yields CASTGTSGSGSYEQYF.

The chain is built from TRBV7-9 and TRBJ1-1; D uncertain. V gave up 4 bases and J gave up 11 bases, with 17 bases separating them. Germline CDR1 reads SEHNR; CDR2 reads FQNEAQ (reference sequence). CDR3 length equals 13 residues. The CDR3 DNA is TGTGCCAGCAGCTCGATCCTACTGAGCAATGCTTTCTTT. Amino acids: CASSSILLSNAFF.

This chain joins TRBV5-8 and TRBJ1-4; D is unresolved. Between the trimmed V and J ends, which lost 4 bases and 8 bases, there was a span of 18 bases. The CDR3 length is 15 residues. CDR1 is SGHTS, CDR2 YDEGEE, per germline. The CDR3 nucleotides are TGTGCCAGCAGCCCCGGACTGACTTCGGTGGAAAAACTGTTTTTT. Encoded protein: CASSPGLTSVEKLFF.

V gene TRBV5-4 combines with J gene TRBJ2-1; D unresolved. Germline-derived CDR1 and CDR2 are SGHNT and YYREEE (reference sequence). V was cut by 0 bases and J by 4 bases, with 11 bases left in between. CDR3 length: 15 amino acids. The CDR3 here is CASSLDSTEYNEQFF. CDR3 coding DNA: TGTGCCAGCAGCTTGGATTCTACTGAATACAATGAGCAGTTCTTC. The whole variable domain, remainder taken from reference TRBV5-4 and TRBJ2-1, is ETGVTQSPTHLIKTRGQQVTLRCSSQSGHNTVSWYQQALGQGPQFIFQYYREEENGRGNFPPRFSGLQFPNYSSELNVNALELDDSALYLCASSLDSTEYNEQFFGPGTRLTVL.